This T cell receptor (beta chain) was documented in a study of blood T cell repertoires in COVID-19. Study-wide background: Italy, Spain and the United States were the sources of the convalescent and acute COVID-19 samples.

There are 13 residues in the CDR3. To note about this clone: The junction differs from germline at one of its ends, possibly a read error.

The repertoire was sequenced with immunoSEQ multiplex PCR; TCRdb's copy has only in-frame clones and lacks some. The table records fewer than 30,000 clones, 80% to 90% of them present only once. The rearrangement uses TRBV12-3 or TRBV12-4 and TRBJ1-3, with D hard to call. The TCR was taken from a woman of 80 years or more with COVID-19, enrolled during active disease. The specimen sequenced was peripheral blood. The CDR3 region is CAGRVSSGNTIYF. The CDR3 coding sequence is TGTGCCGGCAGAGTGAGCTCTGGAAACACCATATATTTT.